The 32 T cell receptor beta chains presented below share a single source sample, sequenced in a study of neurological immune-mediated disorders. One entry per CDR3 protein results from TCRdb running MiXCR on the 5' RACE reads. Seen here are about 76,000 distinct CDR3 sequences, roughly 17% observed once, and the top ten hold about 16%. The sample taken for sequencing was PBMCs. The receptors originated from a woman aged 40 to 49 in good health.

Ten or more counts support this clonotype. The genes are TRBV5-1 and TRBJ1-6; unclear D gene. Per germline, CDR1 SGHRS and CDR2 YFSETQ. The CDR3 runs to 15 residues. V was pared by 0 bases and J by 4 bases, with 8 bases between. CDR3 DNA sequence: TGCGCCAGCAGCTTGGGACAAATGTATAATTCACCCCTCCACTTT. It is translated as CASSLGQMYNSPLHF.

This clonotype was seen just once. This may stem from a read error, because a much larger clone lies one nucleotide away. The J gene is TRBJ2-7, the V gene TRBV20-1; D is unresolved. V gave up 5 bases and J gave up 2 bases, with 13 bases separating them. Germline V CDR1 and CDR2: DFQATT, SNEGSKA (reference sequence). The CDR3 consists of 13 residues. The CDR3 bases are TGCAGTGCTGCGTCTATGCCGCCCTACGAGCAGTACTTC. This translates into CSAASMPPYEQYF.

This clonotype has ten or more counts. The rearrangement joins TRBV29-1 to TRBJ1-4; a weak D match, TRBD1 (5 bases). Deletions cut 6 bases from V and 8 bases from J, with 16 bases between. Germline V lookup: CDR1 SQVTM, CDR2 ANQGSEA. The CDR3 contains 13 residues. The CDR3 loop is CSVGQIGGEKLFF. CDR3 bases: TGCAGCGTCGGCCAGATCGGGGGAGAAAAACTGTTTTTT.

Regarding this clonotype: Germline and junction disagree at one end, which may indicate a read error. The V and J genes are TRBV28 and TRBJ1-1; no clear D. This CDR3 region has 15 residues. Germline CDR1 and CDR2: MDHEN and SYDVKM. CDR3 sequence (DNA): TGTGCCAGTAGTTTAGCTGACAATTCTATCACTGAAGCTTTCTTT. Encoded protein: CASSLADNSITEAFF.

This clonotype has a count of ten or more. J is TRBJ2-3 and V is TRBV3-1; 11 nucleotides agree with TRBD2. After removal of 4 bases from V and 3 bases from J, the junction contained 12 bases not matched to a gene. The CDR3 loop spans 18 amino acids. Germline V CDR1 and CDR2: LGHDT, YNNKEL (reference sequence). CDR3 region: CASSPPRSSGGLTDTQYF. The CDR3 DNA reads TGTGCCAGCAGCCCACCGCGATCTAGCGGGGGGCTTACAGATACGCAGTATTTT.

The gene calls are TRBV7-2 and TRBJ1-2; 12 nucleotides agree with TRBD1. The germline V gene has CDR1 SGHTA and CDR2 FQGNSA. J lost 3 bases, V lost 3 bases, and 17 bases had no gene match. The CDR3 consists of 20 residues. In nucleotides, the CDR3 is TGTGCCAGCAGCTTTGCGCGCGGGGGACAGGGGGCTGCATCGGACTATGGCTACACCTTC. Amino acids: CASSFARGGQGAASDYGYTF.

In this sample, this clonotype turned up a few times. The gene calls are TRBV29-1 and TRBJ1-1, with D perhaps TRBD1 (5 bases). Germline V gene data show CDR1 as SQVTM and CDR2 as ANQGSEA. This CDR3 has 11 amino acids. V lost 6 bases to trimming and J lost 10 bases, with 15 bases between them. The CDR3 DNA reads as TGCAGCGTGGGACCTATTGTGGGAGCTTTCTTT. Translation: CSVGPIVGAFF.

Points on this clonotype: A much more abundant neighbour one base away suggests this may be a read error. The chain is built from TRBV14 and TRBJ1-1; D unclear. CDR1 and CDR2 (germline): SGHDN, FVKESK. CDR3 length: 12 amino acids. The V gene lost 1 base and the J gene lost 10 bases, with 10 bases spanning the gap. As DNA, the CDR3 is TGTGCCAGCAGCCAAGCATCGGTGGGAGCTTTCTTT. It translates to CASSQASVGAFF.

This clonotype has at least ten counts. The V and J genes are TRBV7-9 and TRBJ2-1; D might be TRBD2 (6 bases). In germline, CDR1 is SEHNR, CDR2 FQNEAQ (reference sequence). This CDR3 contains 13 residues. Trimming stripped 4 bases from V and 7 bases from J, with 11 bases between. The CDR3 bases are TGTGCCAGCAGCTACGGACGGGAGAATGAGCAGTTCTTC. Encoded protein: CASSYGRENEQFF.

In its sample, this clonotype was seen a few times. A much more abundant neighbour one base away suggests this may be a read error. This chain connects TRBV7-8 to TRBJ2-2; D not certain. V lost 3 bases to trimming and J lost 0 bases, with 5 bases between them. Germline V gene sequence: CDR1 SGHVS, CDR2 FQNEAQ. The CDR3 runs 14 residues. For the CDR3, the DNA is TGTGCCAGCAGCTTCACCGCGAACACCGGGGAGCTGTTTTTT. This codes for CASSFTANTGELFF.

Sample share makes this clonotype medium-sized. The chain is built from TRBV6-2 or TRBV6-3 and TRBJ2-1; D is unresolved. Trimming took 2 bases from V and 2 from J, leaving 7 bases between them. CDR3 length: 14 residues. CDR1 and CDR2 from the germline V gene are MNHEY and SVGEGT. CDR3 sequence reads: CASSYQDPYNEQFF. In nucleotides, the CDR3 is TGTGCCAGCAGTTACCAGGACCCCTACAATGAGCAGTTCTTC.

The chain is built from TRBV6-5 and TRBJ2-1, with D possibly TRBD1 on 5 matching bases. Trimming removed 10 bases at V and 3 bases at J, with 16 bases between. Germline values: CDR1 MNHEY, CDR2 SVGAGI. The CDR3 covers 14 residues. CDR3 sequence: CAISKDMVYNEQFF. The CDR3 DNA reads as TGTGCCATTAGCAAGGACATGGTCTACAATGAGCAGTTCTTC.

This clonotype has at least ten counts. In nucleotides, the CDR3 is TGTGCCAGCAAACCAGGCGGGGGGGCCGGTGAGCAGTTCTTC. It encodes CASKPGGGAGEQFF. The chain links TRBV6-6 to TRBJ2-1, with 9 bases matching TRBD2. Germline CDR1 is MNHNY and CDR2 is SVGAGI (reference sequence). Losses at the gene ends were 7 bases for V and 9 bases for J; bases not matched to a gene: 10. The CDR3 extends over 14 amino acids.

This clonotype was seen at least ten times. V gene TRBV29-1 combines with J gene TRBJ1-1, with D unresolved. Trimming took off 5 bases at V and 2 bases at J, with 6 bases between the two ends. CDR1 and CDR2 (germline): SQVTM, ANQGSEA. The CDR3 consists of 11 residues. The CDR3 DNA reads TGCAGCGTTCCCTCAAACACTGAAGCTTTCTTT. Translated, it gives CSVPSNTEAFF.

This clonotype was counted at least ten times. The rearrangement uses TRBV12-3 or TRBV12-4 and TRBJ1-6, with D possibly TRBD1 on 5 matching bases. V was pared by 5 bases and J by 12 bases, with 14 bases between. The CDR3 spans 13 residues. CDR3 protein: CASSPPQGIPLHF. DNA of the CDR3: TGTGCCAGCAGTCCTCCGCAGGGAATACCCCTCCACTTT.

This clonotype has ten or more counts. The V and J genes are TRBV5-1 and TRBJ2-7; D perhaps matches TRBD2 (6 bases). CDR1 SGHRS and CDR2 YFSETQ come from the germline V gene. This CDR3 is built from 12 residues. Trimming took off 8 bases at V and 7 bases at J, with 16 bases between the two ends. CDR3 DNA: TGCGCCAGAAGACTAGTCCTGGAGGAGCAGTACTTC. It specifies CARRLVLEEQYF.

This clonotype has a count of ten or more. CDR3 bases: TGTGCCAGCCGCATAGGGGGGCGGGGGAGCACAGATACGCAGTATTTT. Translating gives CASRIGGRGSTDTQYF. This chain joins TRBV2 and TRBJ2-3; TRBD2 might be the D (7 bases). V was shortened by 8 bases and J by 0 bases, with 18 bases between the two germline ends. The CDR3 is 16 residues long. The germline V gene has CDR1 SNHLY and CDR2 FYNNEI.

This clonotype has a count of ten or more. The gene calls are TRBV9 and TRBJ2-3, with no clear D. The V gene's germline CDR1 is SGDLS and CDR2 YYNGEE. The CDR3 is 14 amino acids. V gave up 0 bases and J gave up 0 bases, with 5 bases separating them. The CDR3 coding sequence is TGTGCCAGCAGCGTAGAACCTAGCACAGATACGCAGTATTTT. Encoded protein: CASSVEPSTDTQYF. The full variable domain, completed using reference TRBV9 and TRBJ2-3, is DSGVTQTPKHLITATGQRVTLRCSPRSGDLSVYWYQQSLDQGLQFLIQYYNGEERAKGNILERFSAQQFPDLHSELNLSSLELGDSALYFCASSVEPSTDTQYFGPGTRLTVL.

The chain couples TRBV20-1 to TRBJ2-1; D perhaps matches TRBD2 (5 bases). Trimming removed 5 bases from V and 4 bases from J, with 9 bases in between. This CDR3 region has 12 residues. In germline, CDR1 is DFQATT, CDR2 SNEGSKA (reference sequence). In DNA form, the CDR3 reads TGCAGTGCTCCGGACTGGTACAATGAGCAGTTCTTC. Translating it yields CSAPDWYNEQFF.

This sequence joins TRBV20-1 and TRBJ1-5, with D possibly being TRBD1 (6 bases). This CDR3 is built from 13 residues. Germline CDR1 and CDR2: DFQATT and SNEGSKA (reference sequence). V was clipped by 5 bases and J by 4 bases, with 12 bases between them. CDR3 protein: CSASRQENQPQHF. The CDR3 DNA reads as TGCAGTGCTTCCCGACAGGAGAATCAGCCCCAGCATTTT.

This clonotype was seen many times. This chain joins TRBV5-6 and TRBJ1-1; 9 bases line up with TRBD1. The germline V gene has CDR1 SGHDT and CDR2 YYEEEE. V dropped 4 bases and J dropped 0; count of bases not matched to a gene: 7. This CDR3 spans 16 amino acids. The CDR3 bases are TGTGCCAGCAGCCTACCGGGACAGGGCTTGAACACTGAAGCTTTCTTT. Amino acids: CASSLPGQGLNTEAFF.

This clonotype was observed many times. V usage is TRBV28 and J usage is TRBJ2-5; D gene ambiguous. CDR3 length equals 16 residues. V was shortened by 4 bases and J by 5 bases, with 20 bases between the two germline ends. From germline, CDR1 is MDHEN and CDR2 SYDVKM. This chain's CDR3 is CASSSSPWGQEETQYF. The CDR3 DNA follows: TGTGCCAGCAGTTCCTCACCGTGGGGTCAGGAGGAGACCCAGTACTTC.

This clonotype appeared many times. The chain carries TRBV24-1 and TRBJ2-2; D uncertain. The CDR3 is 14 amino acids. V lost 4 bases to trimming and J lost 2 bases, with 7 bases between them. From germline, CDR1 is KGHDR and CDR2 SFDVKD. CDR3 protein: CATSEYSNTGELFF. The CDR3 DNA follows: TGTGCCACCAGTGAATACAGTAACACCGGGGAGCTGTTTTTT.

This clonotype was recorded many times. The V gene is TRBV25-1, the J gene TRBJ2-3; TRBD2 matches at 7 bases. The CDR3 consists of 12 residues. Looked up from germline, CDR1 is MGHDK and CDR2 is SYGVNS. Germline trimming cut 4 bases from V and 10 bases from J; bases unmatched to any gene: 5. DNA of the CDR3: TGTGCCAGCAGTGCAGGACTAGTTTCGCAGTATTTT. This gives the protein CASSAGLVSQYF.

This clonotype appeared many times. The CDR3 loop reads CASSPTGDNYGYTF. The CDR3, as DNA: TGTGCCAGCAGCCCGACAGGGGACAACTATGGCTACACCTTC. V and J are TRBV12-3 or TRBV12-4 and TRBJ1-2, with 8 bases identical to TRBD1. Unmatched junction bases numbered 5, after V lost 6 bases and J lost 2 bases. This CDR3 is 14 amino acids long.

This clonotype was seen repeatedly, ten times or more. The chain has TRBV7-2 and TRBJ1-5; no firm D call. The CDR3 spans 14 residues. Between the trimmed V and J ends, which lost 5 bases and 0 bases, there was a span of 8 bases. The germline V gene encodes CDR1 SGHTA and CDR2 FQGNSA. CDR3 sequence: CASSHEYSNQPQHF. The CDR3 bases are TGTGCCAGCAGCCACGAATATAGCAATCAGCCCCAGCATTTT.

This clonotype was recorded at least ten times. The V gene is TRBV21-1, the J gene TRBJ1-1; the listed D gene, TRBD1, was not tested against the DNA. TRBV21-1 is a listed pseudogene. The CDR3 is 14 residues long. Here the CDR3 reads CASSPQGANTEAFF. CDR3 in DNA: TGTGCCAGCAGCCCCCAGGGGGCCAACACTGAAGCTTTCTTT.

This clonotype was seen many times. The rearrangement joins TRBV5-1 to TRBJ2-2, with 9 bases matching TRBD1. Unmatched junction bases numbered 2, after V lost 7 bases and J lost 1 base. CDR1 and CDR2 (germline): SGHRS, YFSETQ. This CDR3 has 14 amino acids. This CDR3 is CASWTGVNTGELFF. The CDR3 coding sequence is TGCGCCAGCTGGACAGGGGTGAACACCGGGGAGCTGTTTTTT.

This clonotype appeared once. The chain recombines TRBV10-2 with TRBJ2-1, with a weak D call TRBD2 (5 bases). The CDR3 is 15 amino acids. CDR1 is WSHSY and CDR2 is SAAADI in the germline V gene. The V end lost 3 bases, the J end lost 10 bases, and 19 bases lay between the germline ends. The CDR3 reads CASSDGSTNYYEQFF. In DNA, the CDR3 is TGCGCCAGCAGTGATGGGTCGACTAACTACTACGAGCAGTTCTTC.

This clonotype occurred many times. The chain has TRBV5-1 and TRBJ1-1; the D is unclear. Trimming took off 0 bases at V and 7 bases at J, with 10 bases between the two ends. This CDR3 region has 13 residues. The V gene's germline CDR1 is SGHRS and CDR2 YFSETQ. This CDR3 reads CASSLARHGEAFF. The CDR3 nucleotides are TGCGCCAGCAGCTTGGCCCGGCACGGTGAAGCTTTCTTT.

This sequence joins TRBV15 and TRBJ2-1, with TRBD2 matching 10 bases. J was trimmed by 4 bases and V by 5 bases; bases with no gene match: 5. CDR1 and CDR2 (germline): LNHNV, YYDKDF (reference sequence). The CDR3 consists of 15 residues. The CDR3 coding sequence is TGTGCCACCAGCGTGCTAGCGGGAGCTTACAATGAGCAGTTCTTC. Translating gives CATSVLAGAYNEQFF.

Ten or more counts support this clonotype. The chain uses TRBV7-3 and TRBJ2-2; 8 bases are shared with TRBD1. The CDR3 is made up of 14 amino acids. J lost 6 bases, V lost 5 bases, and 5 bases had no gene match. CDR1 is SGHTA and CDR2 is FQGTGA in the germline V gene. CDR3 nucleotides: TGTGCCAGCAGCCAGCAGACAGGGGCCGGGGAGCTGTTTTTT. Translation gives CASSQQTGAGELFF.